The source of this TCR beta chain is a study of CD8+CD57+ T cells in acquired aplastic anemia. Broader study findings: Simpson's diversity of CD8+ cells was not significantly different in patients compared with controls. Researchers report that twenty-nine CD8+ CDR3 sequences appeared in both patients and controls.

In regard to this clonotype: Its antigen is not identified.

Patients selected for sequencing had displayed CD8+CD57+ cell expansion by flow cytometry. Template material for TCR beta VDJ and CDR3 profiling consisted of genomic DNA. TCRdb passed the reads through MiXCR, listing each CDR3 protein once. The table has about 180,000 distinct CDR3 sequences, approximately 48% seen once. The germline CDR1 and CDR2 sequences are SNHLY and FYNNEI. The CDR3 covers 9 residues. The V end was cut by 9 bases, the J end by 7 bases, with 6 bases between. V gene TRBV2 combines with J gene TRBJ1-1; D gene ambiguous. The sequenced sample consisted of sorted CD4+, CD8+, or CD8+CD57+ T cells (not recorded which) from PBMCs. This receptor was obtained from a human donor with aplastic anemia. The CDR3 bases are TGTGCCAGGGGTTATGAAGCTTTCTTT. Translated: CARGYEAFF.